These T cell receptor beta chains were read from a single sample in a study of metastatic and nonmetastatic thyroid tumors. Using MiXCR, TCRdb reanalyzed the PCR reads. The data show about 92,000 clones, under 15% seen once. Input material: blood. The receptors here all came from a female donor with papillary thyroid cancer or a benign thyroid nodule (not recorded which). Some clones in this sample may be carry-over from other donors' samples. CDR3s include the opening cysteine and the closing phenylalanine or tryptophan. D genes are given only for firm matches. Some rows mark clone size as missing; the rest say once, few, many or name a class of expanded clone.

clone_size: -
cdr3_length: 15
v_call: TRBV7-9
j_call: TRBJ1-6
d_call: -
cdr3_aa: CASSPTTGTCTPLHF
cdr3_nt: TGTGCCAGCAGCCCTACGACCGGGACATGTACACCCCTCCACTTT

clone_size: many
cdr3_length: 13
v_call: TRBV19
j_call: TRBJ2-2
d_call: -
cdr3_aa: CASIDRHTGELFF
cdr3_nt: TGTGCCAGTATAGACAGACACACCGGGGAGCTGTTTTTT

clone_size: -
cdr3_length: 12
v_call: TRBV7-2
j_call: TRBJ2-3
d_call: -
cdr3_aa: CARSISTDTQYF
cdr3_nt: TGTGCCAGAAGCATCAGCACAGATACGCAGTATTTT

clone_size: -
cdr3_length: 17
v_call: TRBV4-1
j_call: TRBJ2-3
d_call: -
cdr3_aa: CASSQESPGGNTDTQYF
cdr3_nt: TGCGCCAGCAGCCAAGAGAGCCCGGGTGGGAACACAGATACGCAGTATTTT

clone_size: many
cdr3_length: 19
v_call: TRBV6-5
j_call: TRBJ1-4
d_call: TRBD1
cdr3_aa: CASSYSRGGGFATNEKLFF
cdr3_nt: TGTGCCAGCAGTTACTCACGGGGAGGGGGCTTTGCAACTAATGAAAAACTGTTTTTT

clone_size: many
cdr3_length: 12
v_call: TRBV28
j_call: TRBJ1-1
d_call: -
cdr3_aa: CASSPNDREAFF
cdr3_nt: TGTGCCAGCAGTCCAAACGACAGGGAAGCTTTCTTT

clone_size: few
cdr3_length: 15
v_call: TRBV5-6
j_call: TRBJ2-5
d_call: -
cdr3_aa: CASSPKGGVLETQYF
cdr3_nt: TGTGCCAGCAGCCCCAAGGGGGGGGTCCTGGAGACCCAGTACTTC

clone_size: few
cdr3_length: 13
v_call: TRBV27
j_call: TRBJ2-3
d_call: -
cdr3_aa: CARSLRLTDTQYF
cdr3_nt: TGTGCCAGGAGTTTGAGGTTAACAGATACGCAGTATTTT

clone_size: -
cdr3_length: 13
v_call: TRBV5-1
j_call: TRBJ2-2
d_call: -
cdr3_aa: CASTPVNTVELFF
cdr3_nt: TGCGCCAGCACCCCGGTGAACACCGTGGAGCTGTTTTTT

clone_size: many
cdr3_length: 15
v_call: TRBV7-9
j_call: TRBJ1-1
d_call: -
cdr3_aa: CASSPPLVGNTEAFF
cdr3_nt: TGTGCCAGCAGCCCCCCCCTAGTTGGGAACACTGAAGCTTTCTTT

clone_size: -
cdr3_length: 13
v_call: TRBV27
j_call: TRBJ2-1
d_call: TRBD1
cdr3_aa: CASSSTGRNEQFF
cdr3_nt: TGTGCCAGCAGTTCGACAGGGCGGAATGAGCAGTTCTTC

clone_size: -
cdr3_length: 15
v_call: TRBV6-4
j_call: TRBJ1-6
d_call: -
cdr3_aa: CASSFTGTVNSPIHF
cdr3_nt: TGTGCCAGCAGTTTTACAGGGACTGTGAATTCACCAATCCACTTT

clone_size: many
cdr3_length: 16
v_call: TRBV7-9
j_call: TRBJ1-6
d_call: -
cdr3_aa: CASSSPRVKIGSPLHF
cdr3_nt: TGTGCCAGCAGCTCACCGAGGGTAAAGATTGGCTCACCCCTCCACTTT

clone_size: -
cdr3_length: 15
v_call: TRBV5-1
j_call: TRBJ2-5
d_call: TRBD2
cdr3_aa: CARSLVASGVETQYF
cdr3_nt: TGCGCCAGAAGCTTGGTAGCTAGCGGGGTAGAGACCCAGTACTTC

clone_size: many
cdr3_length: 13
v_call: TRBV6-5
j_call: TRBJ2-7
d_call: -
cdr3_aa: CASSYDLSYEQYF
cdr3_nt: TGTGCCAGCAGTTACGACCTTAGCTACGAGCAGTACTTC

clone_size: many
cdr3_length: 15
v_call: TRBV6-1
j_call: TRBJ1-5
d_call: TRBD1
cdr3_aa: CASSERGTVNQPQHF
cdr3_nt: TGTGCCAGCAGTGAAAGGGGGACAGTCAATCAGCCCCAGCATTTT

clone_size: many
cdr3_length: 12
v_call: TRBV5-5
j_call: TRBJ1-1
d_call: TRBD1
cdr3_aa: CASILQGARAFF
cdr3_nt: TGTGCCAGCATCCTCCAGGGGGCGAGGGCTTTCTTT

clone_size: -
cdr3_length: 14
v_call: TRBV3-1
j_call: TRBJ2-5
d_call: TRBD1
cdr3_aa: CASSLQGIRETQYF
cdr3_nt: TGTGCCAGCAGCCTACAGGGGATTCGGGAGACCCAGTACTTC

clone_size: -
cdr3_length: 15
v_call: TRBV20-1
j_call: TRBJ2-7
d_call: -
cdr3_aa: CSASNPLLGYYEQYF
cdr3_nt: TGCAGTGCTAGTAACCCTCTACTAGGTTACTACGAGCAGTACTTC

clone_size: many
cdr3_length: 15
v_call: TRBV6-1
j_call: TRBJ1-6
d_call: -
cdr3_aa: CASRPREHINSPLHF
cdr3_nt: TGTGCCAGCAGGCCCCGGGAACACATTAATTCACCCCTCCACTTT

clone_size: many
cdr3_length: 14
v_call: TRBV10-2
j_call: TRBJ1-1
d_call: -
cdr3_aa: CASSLWGRVAEAFF
cdr3_nt: TGCGCCAGCAGCCTCTGGGGGCGCGTCGCTGAAGCTTTCTTT

clone_size: -
cdr3_length: 15
v_call: TRBV6-1
j_call: TRBJ1-5
d_call: -
cdr3_aa: CASVYLGQPSWPHHF
cdr3_nt: TGTGCCAGCGTGTACCTTGGACAGCCTAGCTGGCCCCATCATTTT

clone_size: -
cdr3_length: 15
v_call: TRBV6-6
j_call: TRBJ2-7
d_call: -
cdr3_aa: CASIYSGRLTYEQYF
cdr3_nt: TGTGCCAGCATTTACTCGGGACGCTTGACCTACGAGCAGTACTTT

clone_size: many
cdr3_length: 18
v_call: TRBV4-2
j_call: TRBJ2-3
d_call: TRBD2
cdr3_aa: CASSQGRGVAGDTDTQYF
cdr3_nt: TGTGCCAGCAGCCAAGGGCGTGGTGTAGCGGGAGACACAGATACGCAGTATTTT

clone_size: -
cdr3_length: 19
v_call: TRBV11-1
j_call: TRBJ1-5
d_call: TRBD1
cdr3_aa: CASSARRDRVLSPNQPQHF
cdr3_nt: TGTGCCAGCAGCGCCCGACGTGACAGGGTCCTCAGCCCCAATCAGCCCCAGCATTTT

clone_size: many
cdr3_length: 15
v_call: TRBV9
j_call: TRBJ2-1
d_call: -
cdr3_aa: CASSVSGTGHNEQFF
cdr3_nt: TGTGCCAGCAGCGTATCCGGGACCGGGCACAATGAGCAGTTCTTC

clone_size: few
cdr3_length: 15
v_call: TRBV25-1
j_call: TRBJ1-6
d_call: -
cdr3_aa: CASSGYRVRNSPLHF
cdr3_nt: TGTGCCAGCAGTGGGTACAGGGTTAGAAATTCACCCCTCCACTTT

clone_size: many
cdr3_length: 14
v_call: TRBV20-1
j_call: TRBJ2-1
d_call: TRBD2
cdr3_aa: CSAPSGGAYNEQFF
cdr3_nt: TGCAGTGCTCCTAGCGGGGGAGCCTACAATGAGCAGTTCTTC

clone_size: -
cdr3_length: 17
v_call: TRBV11-2
j_call: TRBJ1-2
d_call: TRBD1
cdr3_aa: CASSPGTGGRRGYGYTF
cdr3_nt: TGTGCCAGCAGCCCGGGGACAGGCGGTAGGAGGGGGTATGGCTACACCTTC

clone_size: few
cdr3_length: 16
v_call: TRBV14
j_call: TRBJ2-4
d_call: -
cdr3_aa: CASSQGGRVAKNIQYF
cdr3_nt: TGTGCCAGCAGCCAAGGGGGCAGGGTTGCCAAAAACATTCAGTACTTC

clone_size: -
cdr3_length: 17
v_call: TRBV28
j_call: TRBJ2-1
d_call: TRBD1
cdr3_aa: CARSLESAGQGYNEQFF
cdr3_nt: TGTGCCAGAAGTCTCGAAAGCGCGGGACAGGGATACAATGAGCAGTTCTTC

clone_size: -
cdr3_length: 13
v_call: TRBV30
j_call: TRBJ2-2
d_call: TRBD1
cdr3_aa: CAWRTGGTGELFF
cdr3_nt: TGTGCCTGGAGGACAGGGGGGACAGGGGAGCTATTTTTT

clone_size: -
cdr3_length: 14
v_call: TRBV5-4
j_call: TRBJ2-3
d_call: -
cdr3_aa: CASSLRTATDTQYF
cdr3_nt: TGTGCCAGCAGCTTACGGACCGCGACAGATACGCAGTATTTT

clone_size: -
cdr3_length: 15
v_call: TRBV4-3
j_call: TRBJ2-7
d_call: TRBD1
cdr3_aa: CASSLDRGLIYEQYF
cdr3_nt: TGCGCCAGCAGCCTAGACAGGGGATTGATCTACGAGCAGTACTTC

clone_size: many
cdr3_length: 15
v_call: TRBV6-1
j_call: TRBJ1-6
d_call: -
cdr3_aa: CASSPWGQDNSPLHF
cdr3_nt: TGTGCCAGCAGTCCTTGGGGACAAGATAATTCACCCCTCCACTTT

clone_size: few
cdr3_length: 13
v_call: TRBV6-1
j_call: TRBJ2-7
d_call: TRBD2
cdr3_aa: CAIREGNSYEQYF
cdr3_nt: TGTGCCATCAGGGAGGGGAATTCCTATGAGCAGTACTTC

clone_size: few
cdr3_length: 16
v_call: TRBV5-4
j_call: TRBJ2-3
d_call: -
cdr3_aa: CASSLQDMEFADTQYF
cdr3_nt: TGTGCCAGCAGCTTGCAGGACATGGAGTTCGCAGATACGCAGTATTTT

clone_size: many
cdr3_length: 15
v_call: TRBV30
j_call: TRBJ2-1
d_call: -
cdr3_aa: CAWSVQIMTINEQFF
cdr3_nt: TGTGCCTGGAGTGTACAAATCATGACTATCAATGAGCAGTTCTTC

clone_size: many
cdr3_length: 13
v_call: TRBV24-1
j_call: TRBJ1-1
d_call: -
cdr3_aa: CATSDSDGDEAFF
cdr3_nt: TGTGCCACCAGTGACTCGGACGGCGATGAAGCTTTCTTT

clone_size: many
cdr3_length: 11
v_call: TRBV7-9
j_call: TRBJ1-1
d_call: -
cdr3_aa: CASSFTGGAFF
cdr3_nt: TGTGCCAGCAGCTTCACGGGGGGTGCTTTCTTT

clone_size: -
cdr3_length: 18
v_call: TRBV10-2
j_call: TRBJ2-6
d_call: -
cdr3_aa: CASSESDKLHSGANVLTF
cdr3_nt: TGCGCCAGCAGTGAGTCAGACAAACTCCACTCTGGGGCCAACGTCCTGACTTTC

clone_size: many
cdr3_length: 14
v_call: TRBV12-3/TRBV12-4
j_call: TRBJ2-3
d_call: -
cdr3_aa: CASSPQTVSDTQYF
cdr3_nt: TGTGCCAGCAGTCCCCAGACAGTGTCAGATACGCAGTATTTT

clone_size: many
cdr3_length: 15
v_call: TRBV3-1
j_call: TRBJ1-2
d_call: TRBD1
cdr3_aa: CASSRSTGGGYGYTF
cdr3_nt: TGTGCCAGCAGCCGATCTACAGGGGGGGGGTATGGCTACACCTTC

clone_size: many
cdr3_length: 15
v_call: TRBV9
j_call: TRBJ2-7
d_call: -
cdr3_aa: CASSVEPFRVGEQYF
cdr3_nt: TGTGCCAGCAGCGTAGAACCCTTCCGAGTGGGAGAGCAGTACTTC

clone_size: few
cdr3_length: 15
v_call: TRBV27
j_call: TRBJ2-1
d_call: TRBD2
cdr3_aa: CASTSPVLAENEQFF
cdr3_nt: TGTGCCAGCACTTCACCGGTACTAGCGGAGAATGAGCAGTTCTTC

clone_size: -
cdr3_length: 18
v_call: TRBV7-2
j_call: TRBJ2-2
d_call: TRBD1
cdr3_aa: CASSLPVPFPTGAGELFF
cdr3_nt: TGTGCCAGCAGCTTACCGGTCCCATTTCCTACAGGGGCCGGGGAGCTGTTTTTT

clone_size: many
cdr3_length: 10
v_call: TRBV2
j_call: TRBJ2-5
d_call: -
cdr3_aa: CASSGETQYF
cdr3_nt: TGTGCCAGCAGTGGGGAGACCCAGTACTTC

clone_size: many
cdr3_length: 13
v_call: TRBV28
j_call: TRBJ1-1
d_call: TRBD1
cdr3_aa: CASGQGRDTEAFF
cdr3_nt: TGTGCCAGCGGACAGGGGAGGGACACTGAAGCTTTCTTT

clone_size: many
cdr3_length: 15
v_call: TRBV15
j_call: TRBJ1-5
d_call: -
cdr3_aa: CATSRDSKSDQPQHF
cdr3_nt: TGTGCCACCAGCAGAGATTCAAAGAGCGATCAGCCCCAGCATTTT

clone_size: many
cdr3_length: 13
v_call: TRBV6-1
j_call: TRBJ1-4
d_call: -
cdr3_aa: CASSQATREKLFF
cdr3_nt: TGTGCCAGCAGTCAGGCGACCCGTGAAAAACTGTTTTTT

clone_size: many
cdr3_length: 15
v_call: TRBV27
j_call: TRBJ1-2
d_call: -
cdr3_aa: CASGTGSLSFYGYTF
cdr3_nt: TGTGCCAGCGGAACTGGGTCTCTTTCCTTTTATGGCTACACCTTC

clone_size: many
cdr3_length: 13
v_call: TRBV19
j_call: TRBJ2-2
d_call: -
cdr3_aa: CASSIGVVGELFF
cdr3_nt: TGTGCCAGTAGTATCGGGGTGGTCGGGGAGCTGTTTTTT

clone_size: many
cdr3_length: 13
v_call: TRBV6-1
j_call: TRBJ2-7
d_call: -
cdr3_aa: CASSARTAYEQYF
cdr3_nt: TGTGCCAGCAGTGCCAGGACAGCCTACGAGCAGTACTTC

clone_size: many
cdr3_length: 16
v_call: TRBV6-1
j_call: TRBJ2-7
d_call: TRBD1
cdr3_aa: CASSEAGQGARHEQYF
cdr3_nt: TGTGCCAGCAGTGAAGCGGGACAGGGGGCGCGTCACGAGCAGTACTTC

clone_size: many
cdr3_length: 15
v_call: TRBV2
j_call: TRBJ2-2
d_call: -
cdr3_aa: CASSPDSSSSGELFF
cdr3_nt: TGTGCCAGCAGCCCCGACAGTTCCTCCTCGGGGGAGCTGTTTTTT